Listed here is a single T cell receptor (beta chain). The PCR made use of 60 Vbeta and 13 Jbeta primers. Using immunoSEQ multiplex PCR, the repertoire was profiled, and TCRdb retains in-frame clones only, with some absent. The data hold roughly 190,000 clones, with 60% to 85% observed a single time. The sample comes from a study of cytomegalovirus exposure and HLA in healthy donors. Background on the study: Assignment to the Caucasian-associated ancestry cluster applied to around 80% of the roughly 420 genotyped donors.

Germline lookup yields CDR1 SNHLY and CDR2 FYNNEI. CDR3 length equals 15 residues. Trimming removed 6 bases from V and 0 bases from J; junction bases left unmatched: 5. The source material was PBMCs. The TCR was taken from a woman in her thirties or forties in good health and CMV-seronegative. The V call is TRBV2, the J call TRBJ2-7; 10 bases map to TRBD2. The CDR3 reads CASRILAGPSYEQYF. CDR3 in DNA: TGTGCCAGCAGGATACTAGCGGGACCCTCCTACGAGCAGTACTTC.